This T cell receptor beta chain was sequenced for a study of shared clonotypes between healthy human individuals. The CDR3 loop spans 14 amino acids. V was shortened by 1 base and J by 5 bases, with 14 bases between the two germline ends. Germline V CDR1 and CDR2: GTSNPN, SVGIG (reference sequence). In this sample, this clone turned up a few times. Measured with immunoSEQ multiplex PCR; TCRdb has only the in-frame clones, and not every one. In the table there are 850,000 to 1,100,000 clones, 70% to 85% of which are singletons. The sample was memory CD4+ T cells from PBMCs. Sample subset: CD45RA-negative fraction. The rearrangement uses TRBV30 and TRBJ2-5, with D uncertain. The receptor was derived from a man aged 18 to 29 in good health. Some clones in this sample may be carry-over from other donors' samples. CDR3 in DNA: TGTGCCTGGAGTGCGCCGACCCTCAGGGAGACCCAGTACTTC. Translated, it gives CAWSAPTLRETQYF.